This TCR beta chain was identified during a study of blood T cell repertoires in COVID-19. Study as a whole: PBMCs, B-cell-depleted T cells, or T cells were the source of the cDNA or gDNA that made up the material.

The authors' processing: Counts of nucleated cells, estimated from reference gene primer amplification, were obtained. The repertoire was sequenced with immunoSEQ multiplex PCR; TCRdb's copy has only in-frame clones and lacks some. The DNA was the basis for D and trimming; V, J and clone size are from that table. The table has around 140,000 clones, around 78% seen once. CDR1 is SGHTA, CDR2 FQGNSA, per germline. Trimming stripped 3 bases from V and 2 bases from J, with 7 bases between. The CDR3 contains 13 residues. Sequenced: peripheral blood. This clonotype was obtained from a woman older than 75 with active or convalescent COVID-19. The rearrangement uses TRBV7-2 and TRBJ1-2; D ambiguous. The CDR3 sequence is CASSLGQNYGYTF. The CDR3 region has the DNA TGTGCCAGCAGCTTGGGCCAGAACTATGGCTACACCTTC.